This entry concerns a single T cell receptor (beta chain). Clones were sequenced by immunoSEQ multiplex PCR, and TCRdb holds only the in-frame ones, with some missing. The data show about 120,000 clones, roughly four fifths seen once. This specimen comes from a study of blood T cell repertoires in COVID-19. Study as a whole: Samples taken during acute and convalescent COVID-19 were collected in the United States, Italy and Spain.

V lost 2 bases to trimming and J lost 0 bases, with 8 bases between them. Germline CDR1 and CDR2: MDHEN and SYDVKM. The CDR3 runs to 14 residues. The chain couples TRBV28 to TRBJ2-7; D call uncertain. The receptor's source is a human donor in a cohort sampled during active COVID-19. Sequencing was done on a sample of peripheral blood. CDR3 coding DNA: TGTGCCAGCAGTTTAGAGGTGGCCTCCTACGAGCAGTACTTC. It codes for CASSLEVASYEQYF. Based on the CDR3 plus reference TRBV28 and TRBJ2-7, the full variable domain is DVKVTQSSRYLVKRTGEKVFLECVQDMDHENMFWYRQDPGLGLRLIYFSYDVKMKEKGDIPEGYSVSREKKERFSLILESASTNQTSMYLCASSLEVASYEQYFGPGTRLTVT.